One sample yielded the 30 T cell receptor beta chains listed below, sequenced in a study of control samples from healthy donors and cancer patients. Generated by immunoSEQ multiplex PCR, the TCRdb table keeps only in-frame clones and is missing some. The table has roughly 130,000 clones, about 95% seen once; the top ten hold 3.6%. Sequenced input: blood. These receptors came from a man younger than 40 in good health.

The chain recombines TRBV29-1 with TRBJ2-7; maybe TRBD2 (5 bases). The germline CDR1 and CDR2 sequences are SQVTM and ANQGSEA. Trimming stripped 7 bases from V and 1 base from J, with 11 bases between. This CDR3 region has 12 residues. CDR3 sequence reads: CSAGRESYEQYF. In nucleotides, the CDR3 is TGCAGCGCCGGACGGGAATCCTACGAGCAGTACTTC.

V is TRBV28 and J is TRBJ1-1; D remains unclear. CDR1 and CDR2 (germline): MDHEN, SYDVKM. Trimming took off 10 bases at V and 0 bases at J, with 15 bases between the two ends. CDR3 length: 14 residues. DNA of the CDR3: TGTGCCACCTGGACTGCAGACATGAACACTGAAGCTTTCTTT. Its protein is CATWTADMNTEAFF.

This clone was seen once. The chain recombines TRBV7-2 with TRBJ1-5; 8 bases match TRBD1. With V trimmed by 1 base and J by 3 bases, 5 bases remained unmatched. This CDR3 is built from 16 residues. In germline, CDR1 is SGHTA, CDR2 FQGNSA. CDR3 in amino acids: CASSLVSTGANQPQHF. CDR3 DNA sequence: TGTGCCAGCAGCTTAGTTTCGACAGGGGCCAATCAGCCCCAGCATTTT.

This chain joins TRBV24-1 and TRBJ2-3, with a tentative D call TRBD2 (6 bases). Trimming cost V 2 bases and J 0 bases, with 11 bases left between them. Per germline, CDR1 KGHDR and CDR2 SFDVKD. This CDR3 spans 16 amino acids. The CDR3 DNA follows: TGTGCCACCAGTGATTGGGGGGTAATCAGCACAGATACGCAGTATTTT. It translates to CATSDWGVISTDTQYF.

The chain couples TRBV6-4 to TRBJ1-1; D possibly corresponds to TRBD1 (6 bases). V lost 3 bases, J lost 1 base, and 9 bases lay in between. Germline assignment: CDR1 MRHNA and CDR2 SNTAGT. There are 14 residues in the CDR3. The CDR3 here is CASSETGENTEAFF. CDR3 in DNA: TGTGCCAGCAGTGAGACAGGTGAGAACACTGAAGCTTTCTTT.

V usage is TRBV4-1 and J usage is TRBJ1-1, with D perhaps TRBD1 (5 bases). In germline, CDR1 is MGHRA, CDR2 YSYEKL. The CDR3 contains 14 residues. V was shortened by 8 bases and J by 2 bases, with 15 bases between the two germline ends. The CDR3 protein is CASRHGGVNTEAFF. The CDR3 coding sequence is TGCGCCAGCCGACATGGAGGGGTAAACACTGAAGCTTTCTTT.

The chain's CDR3 is CASSWTSGGANEQFF. In DNA form, the CDR3 reads TGCGCCAGCAGCTGGACTAGCGGGGGGGCAAATGAGCAGTTCTTC. The chain uses TRBV4-1 and TRBJ2-1; TRBD2 matches at 15 bases. Losses at the gene ends were 5 bases for V and 7 bases for J; bases not matched to a gene: 3. CDR1 MGHRA and CDR2 YSYEKL come from the germline V gene. The CDR3 covers 15 residues.

This chain connects TRBV7-2 to TRBJ1-1, with 8 bases fitting TRBD1. In germline, CDR1 is SGHTA, CDR2 FQGNSA. The CDR3 is 13 amino acids. The trim removed 6 bases at V and 6 bases at J, leaving 6 bases unmatched. In DNA, the CDR3 is TGTGCCAGCAGTTTCGACAGGGGCGCTGAAGCTTTCTTT. Translation: CASSFDRGAEAFF.

The CDR3 coding sequence is TGTGCCAGCAGCGTCCCACACCGACAGGTGATAAATGAAAAACTGTTTTTT. As protein: CASSVPHRQVINEKLFF. The chain uses TRBV9 and TRBJ1-4; TRBD1 might be the D (6 bases). V lost 2 bases, J lost 5 bases, and 19 bases lay in between. CDR1 is SGDLS and CDR2 is YYNGEE in the germline V gene. CDR3 length: 17 amino acids.

The genes are TRBV4-3 and TRBJ2-1; 7 bases map to TRBD2. The CDR3 contains 15 residues. The V gene's germline CDR1 is LGHNA and CDR2 YSLEER. V was pared by 2 bases and J by 8 bases, with 9 bases of the junction left unmatched. The CDR3 spells CASSQLERGGDEQFF. DNA of the CDR3: TGCGCCAGCAGCCAACTTGAGCGGGGCGGGGATGAGCAGTTCTTC.

The V and J genes are TRBV10-1 and TRBJ2-2; D ambiguous. Germline V lookup: CDR1 WNHNN, CDR2 SYGVQD (reference sequence). The CDR3 covers 13 residues. V gave up 3 bases and J gave up 0 bases, with 2 bases separating them. CDR3 DNA sequence: TGCGCCAGCAGTGACACGAACACCGGGGAGCTGTTTTTT. Translation: CASSDTNTGELFF.

J is TRBJ2-7 and V is TRBV12-3 or TRBV12-4; D not resolved. V was clipped by 6 bases and J by 0 bases, with 3 bases between them. The CDR3 has 11 amino acids. CDR3 sequence: CASSPSYEQYF. The CDR3 nucleotides are TGTGCCAGCAGCCCCTCCTACGAGCAGTACTTC.

The V call is TRBV5-8, the J call TRBJ1-2, with 7 nucleotides matching TRBD1. CDR1 and CDR2 from the germline V gene are SGHTS and YDEGEE. The CDR3 has 11 amino acids. Here the CDR3 reads CASQTGNGYTF. The CDR3 nucleotides read TGTGCGAGCCAGACAGGGAATGGCTACACCTTC.

This clone occurred once. This rearrangement joins TRBV4-3 to TRBJ2-7; weak D call: TRBD1 (5 bases). The CDR3 contains 14 residues. Between the trimmed V and J ends, which lost 1 base and 6 bases, there was a span of 13 bases. Looked up from germline, CDR1 is LGHNA and CDR2 is YSLEER. CDR3 DNA sequence: TGCGCCAGCAGCCAAGTTGCGGCCAGGGCCGAGCAGTACTTC. This gives the protein CASSQVAARAEQYF.

The chain recombines TRBV10-3 with TRBJ1-1; possible D gene TRBD1, 5 bases. CDR1 and CDR2 (germline): ENHRY, SYGVKD. V lost 0 bases and J lost 4, with 12 bases in between. There are 15 residues in the CDR3. The CDR3 protein is CAISESGGWGTEAFF. The CDR3 DNA reads as TGTGCCATCAGTGAGTCGGGGGGTTGGGGCACTGAAGCTTTCTTT.

The chain joins TRBV11-2 to TRBJ2-1, with 8 bases identical to TRBD1. The V gene's germline CDR1 is SGHAT and CDR2 FQNNGV. The CDR3 extends over 16 amino acids. V lost 5 bases, J lost 0 bases, and 6 bases stayed unmatched. In nucleotides, the CDR3 is TGTGCCAGCAGCCCCAGGGGGCCGAGCTCCTACAATGAGCAGTTCTTC. Translated, it gives CASSPRGPSSYNEQFF.

The chain recombines TRBV28 with TRBJ1-1, with a weak D call TRBD1 (5 bases). The V gene's germline CDR1 is MDHEN and CDR2 SYDVKM. Trimming left V 3 bases short and J 0 bases short, with 14 bases between. The CDR3 length is 16 residues. The CDR3: CASSFGEGRVNTEAFF. The CDR3 DNA reads as TGTGCCAGCAGTTTCGGGGAGGGCAGGGTGAACACTGAAGCTTTCTTT.

CDR3 in DNA: TGTGCCAGCAATTGGATGGGTCCCAACTATGGCTACACCTTC. It yields the protein CASNWMGPNYGYTF. The chain employs TRBV28 and TRBJ1-2; D is uncertain. Trimming pared 7 bases from V and 2 bases from J, leaving 14 bases between. Germline V CDR1 and CDR2: MDHEN, SYDVKM. CDR3 length equals 14 residues.

The sample holds one count of this clone. CDR3 in DNA: TGTGCCAGCAGCCCTCTGGGACAGTTGTATTCACCCCTCCACTTT. Translating gives CASSPLGQLYSPLHF. The chain links TRBV7-9 to TRBJ1-6; 7 bases are shared with TRBD1. The CDR3 runs 15 residues. V lost 5 bases, J lost 8 bases, and 9 bases stayed unmatched. Germline CDR1 and CDR2: SEHNR and FQNEAQ (reference sequence).

This chain uses TRBV15 with TRBJ1-4, with D unresolved. The germline CDR1 and CDR2 sequences are LNHNV and YYDKDF (reference sequence). The CDR3 runs to 13 residues. With 1 base removed from V and 11 bases from J, the gap between germline ends came to 11 bases. Here the CDR3 reads CATSRARFQKLFF. The DNA of the CDR3 is TGTGCCACCAGCAGAGCCAGGTTCCAGAAACTGTTTTTT.

This chain uses TRBV12-3 or TRBV12-4 with TRBJ2-5, with D possibly matching TRBD1 (5 bases). There are 13 residues in the CDR3. V dropped 4 bases and J dropped 7 bases, with 13 bases sitting between them. CDR3 loop: CASSSPGWRTQYF. The CDR3 region has the DNA TGTGCCAGCAGTTCCCCAGGGTGGAGGACCCAGTACTTC.

The chain is built from TRBV4-1 and TRBJ1-1; D is unresolved. Germline V gives CDR1 MGHRA, CDR2 YSYEKL. Trimming removed 2 bases at V and 7 bases at J, with 11 bases between. The CDR3 has 13 residues. The CDR3 DNA follows: TGCGCCAGCAGCCAAAGGGAACACCTTGAAGCTTTCTTT. It translates to CASSQREHLEAFF.

The J gene is TRBJ2-7, the V gene TRBV4-3; TRBD1 aligns across 12 bases. V gave up 5 bases and J gave up 7 bases; unmatched junction bases: 6. Germline V gene data show CDR1 as LGHNA and CDR2 as YSLEER. The length of the CDR3 is 14 residues. The CDR3 DNA sequence: TGCGCCAGCAGCGTGGGACAGGGGGCTGGGGAGCAGTACTTC. It is translated as CASSVGQGAGEQYF.

This sequence joins TRBV5-8 and TRBJ2-7; 7 bases align to TRBD1. The CDR3 runs to 13 residues. Per germline, CDR1 SGHTS and CDR2 YDEGEE. V shed 4 bases and J 3 bases; nucleotides not matched to a gene: 4. CDR3 region: CASSRDSIYEQYF. The CDR3 DNA reads TGTGCCAGCAGCCGGGACAGTATCTACGAGCAGTACTTC.

The chain uses TRBV4-2 and TRBJ2-7, with TRBD2 matching 12 bases. The CDR3 spans 15 residues. Germline V gene lookup returns CDR1 LGHNA and CDR2 YNFKEQ. J was trimmed by 4 bases and V by 1 base; bases with no gene match: 2. CDR3 nucleotide sequence: TGTGCCAGCAGCCAAGGACTAGCGGGGGCTTACGAGCAGTACTTC. Protein sequence: CASSQGLAGAYEQYF.

The chain has TRBV10-3 and TRBJ1-1; D uncertain. The CDR3 spans 13 residues. Looked up from germline, CDR1 is ENHRY and CDR2 is SYGVKD. Trimming left V 7 bases short and J 0 bases short, with 9 bases between. CDR3 amino acids: CAIKVGLNTEAFF. The CDR3 region has the DNA TGTGCCATCAAGGTGGGATTGAACACTGAAGCTTTCTTT.

The chain combines TRBV6-1 with TRBJ2-4, with 8 positions matching TRBD1. The ends lost 1 base at V and 0 bases at J; junction bases unmatched: 2. Per germline, CDR1 MNHNS and CDR2 SASEGT. CDR3 length: 16 amino acids. The CDR3 nucleotides are TGTGCCAGCAGTGAAGAAACAGGGGGAGCCAAAAACATTCAGTACTTC. It is translated as CASSEETGGAKNIQYF.

The chain links TRBV10-1 to TRBJ1-1, with no clear D. V lost 6 bases and J lost 6, with 14 bases in between. The CDR3 length is 13 residues. Germline CDR1 is WNHNN and CDR2 is SYGVQD (reference sequence). The chain's CDR3 is CASSAGLDAEAFF. DNA of the CDR3: TGCGCCAGCAGCGCCGGTCTGGACGCTGAAGCTTTCTTT.

The chain combines TRBV6-5 with TRBJ2-1; a weak D match, TRBD1 (6 bases). The germline V and J ends were trimmed by 4 bases and 6 bases, with 7 bases remaining between them. CDR1 MNHEY and CDR2 SVGAGI come from the germline V gene. The CDR3 runs to 12 residues. DNA for the CDR3: TGTGCCAGCAGTTCGACAGGCAATGAGCAGTTCTTC. Protein sequence: CASSSTGNEQFF.

The J gene is TRBJ2-2, the V gene TRBV12-5; 8 nucleotides agree with TRBD1. Germline V CDR1 and CDR2: LGHNT, FRNRAP. The length of the CDR3 is 15 residues. Losses at the gene ends were 5 bases for V and 4 bases for J; bases not matched to a gene: 6. Written as DNA, the CDR3 is TGTGCTAGTGGTGAGATGACAGGGGCCACCGGGGAGCTGTTTTTT. Residues: CASGEMTGATGELFF.